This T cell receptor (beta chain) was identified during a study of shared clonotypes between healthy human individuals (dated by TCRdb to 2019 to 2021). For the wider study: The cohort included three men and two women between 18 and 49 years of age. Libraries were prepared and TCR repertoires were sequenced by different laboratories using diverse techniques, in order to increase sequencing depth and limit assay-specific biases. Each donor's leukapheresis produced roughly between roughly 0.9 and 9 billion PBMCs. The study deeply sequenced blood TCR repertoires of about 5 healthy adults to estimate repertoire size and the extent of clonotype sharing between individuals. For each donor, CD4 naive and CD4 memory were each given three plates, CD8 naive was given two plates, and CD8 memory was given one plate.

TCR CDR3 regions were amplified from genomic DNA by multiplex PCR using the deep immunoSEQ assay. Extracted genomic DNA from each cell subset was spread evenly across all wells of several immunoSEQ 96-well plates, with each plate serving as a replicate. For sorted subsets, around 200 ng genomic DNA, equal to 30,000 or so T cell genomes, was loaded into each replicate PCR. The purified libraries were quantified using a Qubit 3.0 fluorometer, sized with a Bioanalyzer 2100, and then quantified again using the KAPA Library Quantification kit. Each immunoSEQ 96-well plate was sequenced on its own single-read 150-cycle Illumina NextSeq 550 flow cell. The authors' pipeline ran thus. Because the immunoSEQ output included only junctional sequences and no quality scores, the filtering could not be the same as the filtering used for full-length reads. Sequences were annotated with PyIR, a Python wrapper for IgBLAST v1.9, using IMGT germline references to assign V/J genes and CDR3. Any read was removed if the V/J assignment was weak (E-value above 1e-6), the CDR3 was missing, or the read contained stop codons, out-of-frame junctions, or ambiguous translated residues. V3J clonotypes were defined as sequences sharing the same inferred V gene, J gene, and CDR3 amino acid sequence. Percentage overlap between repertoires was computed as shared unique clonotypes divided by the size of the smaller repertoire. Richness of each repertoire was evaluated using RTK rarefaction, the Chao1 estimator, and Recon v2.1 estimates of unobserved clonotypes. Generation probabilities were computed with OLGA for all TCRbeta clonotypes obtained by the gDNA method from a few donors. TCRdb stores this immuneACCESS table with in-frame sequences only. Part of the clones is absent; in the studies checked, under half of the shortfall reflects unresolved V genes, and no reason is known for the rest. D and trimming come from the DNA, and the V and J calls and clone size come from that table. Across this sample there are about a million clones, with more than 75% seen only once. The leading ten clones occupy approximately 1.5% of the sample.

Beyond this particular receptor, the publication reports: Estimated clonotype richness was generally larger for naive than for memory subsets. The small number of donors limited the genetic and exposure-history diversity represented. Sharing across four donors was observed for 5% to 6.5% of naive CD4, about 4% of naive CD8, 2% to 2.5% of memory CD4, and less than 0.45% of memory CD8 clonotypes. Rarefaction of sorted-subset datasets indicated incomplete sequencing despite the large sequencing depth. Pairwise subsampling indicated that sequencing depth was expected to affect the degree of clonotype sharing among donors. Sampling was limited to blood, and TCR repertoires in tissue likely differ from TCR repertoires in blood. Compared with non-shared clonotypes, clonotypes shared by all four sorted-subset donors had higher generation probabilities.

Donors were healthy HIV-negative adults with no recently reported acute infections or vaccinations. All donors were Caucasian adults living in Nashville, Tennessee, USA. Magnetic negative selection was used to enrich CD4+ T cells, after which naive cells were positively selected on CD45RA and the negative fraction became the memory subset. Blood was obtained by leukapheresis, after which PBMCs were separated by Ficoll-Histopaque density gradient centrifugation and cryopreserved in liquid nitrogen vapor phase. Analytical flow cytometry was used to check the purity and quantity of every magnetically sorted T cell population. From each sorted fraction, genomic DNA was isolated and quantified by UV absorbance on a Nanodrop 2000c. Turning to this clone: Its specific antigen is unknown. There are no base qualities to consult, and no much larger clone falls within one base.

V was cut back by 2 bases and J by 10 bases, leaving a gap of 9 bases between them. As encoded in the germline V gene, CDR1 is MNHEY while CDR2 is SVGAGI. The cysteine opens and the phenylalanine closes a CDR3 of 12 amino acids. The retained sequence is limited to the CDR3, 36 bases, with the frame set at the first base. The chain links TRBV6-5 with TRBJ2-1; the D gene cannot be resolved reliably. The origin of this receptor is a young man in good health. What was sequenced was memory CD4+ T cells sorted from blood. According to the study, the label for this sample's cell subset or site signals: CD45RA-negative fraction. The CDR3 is CASSYIAREQFF. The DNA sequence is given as TGTGCCAGCAGTTACATCGCGAGGGAGCAGTTCTTC.